Listed below are T cell receptor beta chains from one sample, sequenced in a study of CD8+ T cells in alopecia areata. Here immunoSEQ multiplex PCR was the method, and the copy in TCRdb shows in-frame clones only, minus some. The data contain tens of thousands of clones, over 50% of them singletons. Source material: CD4+ Tregs sorted from blood. These receptors all come from a human donor with alopecia areata. CDR3s include the opening cysteine and the closing phenylalanine or tryptophan. D genes are given only for firm matches. Some rows have no size entry. The others give once, few or many, or a class for an expanded clone.

D: -
size: -
J: TRBJ2-4
V: TRBV4-3
DNA: TGCGCCAGCAGCCAAGGTGTCGGCCTAAATGATAATAAAAACATTCAGTACTTC
CDR3: CASSQGVGLNDNKNIQYF

D: -
size: -
J: TRBJ2-5
V: TRBV7-7
DNA: TGTGCCAGCAGCTTAGGCGGGAAAGAGACCCAGTACTTC
CDR3: CASSLGGKETQYF

D: -
size: -
J: TRBJ2-5
V: TRBV4-1
DNA: TGCGCCAGCAGCCCGTGGGCAGGCCGCCAAGAGACCCAGTACTTC
CDR3: CASSPWAGRQETQYF

D: TRBD1
size: -
J: TRBJ2-5
V: TRBV7-2
DNA: TGTGCCAGCAGCTCTTGGACAGGGCAGGAGACCCAGTACTTC
CDR3: CASSSWTGQETQYF

D: -
size: -
J: TRBJ2-4
V: TRBV6-1
DNA: TGTGCCAGCAGTGCGGACTATCTGGGCATTCAGTACTTC
CDR3: CASSADYLGIQYF

D: -
size: -
J: TRBJ2-7
V: TRBV5-1
DNA: TGCGCCAGCAGCCCCTCCTGGACAGCAAGCTCCTACGAGCAGTACTTC
CDR3: CASSPSWTASSYEQYF

D: -
size: once
J: TRBJ2-3
V: TRBV9
DNA: TGTGCCAGCAGCGTAGGCCCAACTAGCACAGATACGCAGTATTTT
CDR3: CASSVGPTSTDTQYF

D: -
size: -
J: TRBJ2-1
V: TRBV5-1
DNA: TGCGCCAGCAGCTTCATAGCGAATTCCGGCAATGAGCAGTTCTTC
CDR3: CASSFIANSGNEQFF

D: -
size: -
J: TRBJ2-1
V: TRBV9
DNA: TGTGCCAGCAGCGTAAATCCTGTTGTCAATGAGCAGTTCTTC
CDR3: CASSVNPVVNEQFF

D: -
size: -
J: TRBJ1-4
V: TRBV4-3
DNA: TGCGCCAGCAGCCCCAGAACGGGGGCCCCCAATGAAAAACTGTTTTTT
CDR3: CASSPRTGAPNEKLFF

D: -
size: -
J: TRBJ1-5
V: TRBV28
DNA: TGTGCCAGCACTTATCCGGACCTTAGCAATCAGCCCCAGCATTTT
CDR3: CASTYPDLSNQPQHF

D: -
size: -
J: TRBJ2-7
V: TRBV7-3
DNA: TGTGCCAGCAGCTTAATGCCAGGTCGATCCTACGAGCAGTACTTC
CDR3: CASSLMPGRSYEQYF

D: -
size: -
J: TRBJ2-7
V: TRBV19
DNA: TGTGCCAGTAGTATAGGGGGAACCTACGAGCAGTACTTC
CDR3: CASSIGGTYEQYF

D: -
size: -
J: TRBJ2-2
V: TRBV10-3
DNA: TGTGCCATCAGTGAGGCGCCAGGGGCGAACACCGGGGAGCTGTTTTTT
CDR3: CAISEAPGANTGELFF

D: TRBD2
size: -
J: TRBJ2-2
V: TRBV7-9
DNA: TGTGCCAGCAGCGCTTTTGGGACTAGGAACACCGGGGAGCTGTTTTTT
CDR3: CASSAFGTRNTGELFF

D: TRBD1
size: -
J: TRBJ1-2
V: TRBV23-1
DNA: TGCGCCAGCAGTCAAGACCTAGGGACAGTGTTTAGCTATGGCTACACCTTC
CDR3: CASSQDLGTVFSYGYTF

D: -
size: -
J: TRBJ1-1
V: TRBV29-1
DNA: TGCAGCGGGAGGACAGTGAACACTGAAGCTTTCTTT
CDR3: CSGRTVNTEAFF

D: -
size: -
J: TRBJ2-5
V: TRBV7-8
DNA: TGTGCCAGCAGCTTAGTGATGTTAGCGTCAGAGACCCAGTACTTC
CDR3: CASSLVMLASETQYF

D: TRBD2
size: -
J: TRBJ2-7
V: TRBV6-6
DNA: TGTGCCAGCAACCCTGGGAGGGGAAGCTCCTACGAGCAGTACTTC
CDR3: CASNPGRGSSYEQYF

D: -
size: few
J: TRBJ2-7
V: TRBV29-1
DNA: TGCAGCGTTGGGGATTTCTCCTACGAGCAGTACTTC
CDR3: CSVGDFSYEQYF

D: TRBD2
size: few
J: TRBJ2-7
V: TRBV14
DNA: TGTGCCAGCAGCCAAGATTACGGACTAGCGGGACTCTACGAGCAGTACTTC
CDR3: CASSQDYGLAGLYEQYF

D: TRBD1
size: few
J: TRBJ2-3
V: TRBV5-1
DNA: TGCGCCAGCAGCTTGCCCGGGACAGGGCTCGTGAATACGCAGTATTTT
CDR3: CASSLPGTGLVNTQYF

D: -
size: -
J: TRBJ2-5
V: TRBV14
DNA: TGTGCCAGCAGCCAAGCCCCTCGCTACCAAGAGACCCAGTACTTC
CDR3: CASSQAPRYQETQYF

D: TRBD2
size: -
J: TRBJ2-1
V: TRBV10-2
DNA: TGCGCCAGCAGTTATAGCGGGAGTCTTAACAATGAGCAGTTCTTC
CDR3: CASSYSGSLNNEQFF

D: -
size: -
J: TRBJ1-1
V: TRBV6-4
DNA: TGTGCCAGCAGAAGGACGGGGAACACTGAAGCTTTCTTT
CDR3: CASRRTGNTEAFF

D: -
size: few
J: TRBJ2-3
V: TRBV28
DNA: TGTGCCAGCAGTAGGGACTCTTGGGTAACAGATACGCAGTATTTT
CDR3: CASSRDSWVTDTQYF

D: TRBD1
size: -
J: TRBJ2-2
V: TRBV6-5
DNA: TGTGCCAGCAGTTGGACAGGGGACACCGGGGAGCTGTTTTTT
CDR3: CASSWTGDTGELFF

D: -
size: few
J: TRBJ2-4
V: TRBV4-2
DNA: TGTGCCAGCAGCCAAGTGGCCGGGCCCAAAAACATTCAGTACTTC
CDR3: CASSQVAGPKNIQYF

D: -
size: -
J: TRBJ1-1
V: TRBV20-1
DNA: TGCAGTACAAGGGAGAAAGCTTTCTTT
CDR3: CSTREKAFF

D: TRBD1
size: few
J: TRBJ1-4
V: TRBV7-2
DNA: TGTGCCAGCAGCAGGGACAGGCAGGAAAAACTGTTTTTT
CDR3: CASSRDRQEKLFF

D: -
size: once
J: TRBJ1-1
V: TRBV6-5
DNA: TGTGCCAGCAGTTACTCGATTGCGGGCACTGAAGCTTTCTTT
CDR3: CASSYSIAGTEAFF

D: -
size: -
J: TRBJ2-3
V: TRBV18
DNA: TGTGCCAGCTCACCATTGACAGGAGCGGAGGATACGCAGTATTTT
CDR3: CASSPLTGAEDTQYF

D: -
size: few
J: TRBJ1-1
V: TRBV18
DNA: TGTGCCAGCCGCGTTGGGGGGAACACTGAAGCTTTCTTT
CDR3: CASRVGGNTEAFF

D: TRBD1
size: -
J: TRBJ2-1
V: TRBV29-1
DNA: TGCAGCGCATCGGACAGGGGCAGGTTCCGGAGCAATGAGCAGTTCTTC
CDR3: CSASDRGRFRSNEQFF

D: -
size: -
J: TRBJ2-4
V: TRBV2
DNA: TGTGCCAGCAGGGTAGGGAACGCCAAAAACATTCAGTACTTC
CDR3: CASRVGNAKNIQYF

D: -
size: -
J: TRBJ1-2
V: TRBV5-1
DNA: TGCGCCAGCAGATCGGGCTATGGCTACACCTTC
CDR3: CASRSGYGYTF

D: TRBD1
size: once
J: TRBJ2-7
V: TRBV5-1
DNA: TGCGCCAGCACCATTGGCGGTAACAGGGGAGTCGAGCAGTACTTC
CDR3: CASTIGGNRGVEQYF

D: -
size: once
J: TRBJ2-5
V: TRBV5-4
DNA: TGTGCCAGCAGCCTCCGGGAGACCCAGTACTTC
CDR3: CASSLRETQYF

D: -
size: -
J: TRBJ2-5
V: TRBV9
DNA: TGTGCCAGCAGCGTAGCAGGTGGGACCCCGGAGACCCAGTACTTC
CDR3: CASSVAGGTPETQYF

D: -
size: -
J: TRBJ2-3
V: TRBV5-4
DNA: TGTGCCAGCAGCTTGGGCTTGGCGCGGGGTTCGGATACGCAGTATTTT
CDR3: CASSLGLARGSDTQYF

D: TRBD2
size: -
J: TRBJ2-1
V: TRBV5-1
DNA: TGCGCCAGCAGAAGCGGGGGGCTCCCCCAGTTCTTC
CDR3: CASRSGGLPQFF

D: -
size: -
J: TRBJ2-1
V: TRBV7-2
DNA: TGTGCCAGCAGCCGGGACACTACCATTAGCTCCTACAATGAGCAGTTCTTC
CDR3: CASSRDTTISSYNEQFF

D: -
size: -
J: TRBJ1-2
V: TRBV4-1
DNA: TGCGCCAGCAGCCAAGGCGTGGCGGGTCTGGGTGGCTACACCTTC
CDR3: CASSQGVAGLGGYTF

D: TRBD1
size: few
J: TRBJ2-5
V: TRBV7-2
DNA: TGTGCCAGCAGCGTCACAGGGGGCCAGACCCAGTACTTC
CDR3: CASSVTGGQTQYF

D: -
size: few
J: TRBJ2-1
V: TRBV19
DNA: TGTGCCAGTAGTATACTTGGGACAACCTACAATGAGCAGTTCTTC
CDR3: CASSILGTTYNEQFF

D: TRBD1
size: few
J: TRBJ1-5
V: TRBV28
DNA: TGTGCCAGCCTAAGCCCCTCAGGGGGGCAGCCCCAGCATTTT
CDR3: CASLSPSGGQPQHF

D: -
size: -
J: TRBJ2-4
V: TRBV28
DNA: TGTGCCAGCAGTTTAATCGCGGGGCGAAAAAACATTCAGTACTTC
CDR3: CASSLIAGRKNIQYF

D: -
size: -
J: TRBJ2-1
V: TRBV7-3
DNA: TGTGCCAGCAGCGTACGGGCGGCGGCCTCCTACAATGAGCAGTTCTTC
CDR3: CASSVRAAASYNEQFF

D: TRBD2
size: -
J: TRBJ2-7
V: TRBV7-2
DNA: TGTGCCAGCAGCTTTCACACAGCGGGGGTGGCCTACGAGCAGTACTTC
CDR3: CASSFHTAGVAYEQYF

D: -
size: -
J: TRBJ2-6
V: TRBV30
DNA: TGTGCCTGCCCGGGAATTAGCTCTGGGGCCAACGTCCTGACTTTC
CDR3: CACPGISSGANVLTF